The 29 T cell receptor beta chains listed next were all sequenced from one sample in a study of T-cell reconstitution after alpha-beta-depleted transplantation in children (dated by TCRdb to the mid-2010s). Libraries came from PCR. The sample was run on an Illumina HiSeq 2500. To normalize quantification of the TCRbeta repertoire, the TCR libraries were built with molecular barcoding that relied on unique molecular identifiers. Through fastp at Q25 and MiXCR, TCRdb rebuilt clones from the public reads, retaining in-frame beta chains. Rows are combined by CDR3 protein, so each entry shows the most common genes and DNA. The sample has approximately 640,000 distinct CDR3 sequences on record, roughly 17% of them singletons. The ten largest clones add up to 1.1% of the sample. Here the sequenced sample was PBMCs from the stem cell graft donor, taken from the stem cell graft. The receptors were sampled from a human donor who donated a stem cell graft to a child with acute myeloid leukemia.

CDR3 sequence: CSAREVPRETQYF. The CDR3 nucleotides are TGCAGTGCTAGAGAGGTCCCCCGGGAGACCCAGTACTTC. The rearrangement uses TRBV20-1 and TRBJ2-5; no reliable D call. This CDR3 spans 13 amino acids. The germline V and J ends were trimmed by 0 bases and 5 bases, with 10 bases remaining between them. Germline V gene data show CDR1 as DFQATT and CDR2 as SNEGSKA (reference sequence).

The V and J genes are TRBV18 and TRBJ2-3; the D gene is possibly TRBD2 (5 bases). CDR3 length equals 14 residues. The V and J ends lost 3 bases and 5 bases respectively, with 12 bases between them. Germline V gene lookup returns CDR1 KGHSH and CDR2 LQKENI. The DNA of the CDR3 is TGTGCCAGCTCACCGGTGGAGGAACGAGATACGCAGTATTTT. Residues: CASSPVEERDTQYF.

This clonotype appeared many times. The chain combines TRBV20-1 with TRBJ2-7, with D hard to call. V shed 3 bases and J shed 6 bases, with 18 bases lying between them. Germline CDR1 and CDR2: DFQATT and SNEGSKA (reference sequence). The CDR3 spans 14 residues. CDR3 nucleotide sequence: TGCAGTGCTAGGCCGTCGGACGAGTGGAGCGAGCAGTACGTC. It yields the protein CSARPSDEWSEQYV.

V is TRBV7-9 and J is TRBJ1-1; D is uncertain. Trimming cost V 4 bases and J 1 base, with 13 bases left between them. The CDR3 is made up of 15 amino acids. Germline CDR1 reads SEHNR; CDR2 reads FQNEAQ (reference sequence). The CDR3 sequence is CASSSTPQRNTEAFF. As DNA, the CDR3 is TGTGCCAGCAGCTCCACCCCTCAGAGGAACACTGAAGCTTTCTTT.

This clonotype was observed a few times. The rearrangement uses TRBV7-8 and TRBJ2-7; D call uncertain. The germline V gene encodes CDR1 SGHVS and CDR2 FQNEAQ. Trimming took off 5 bases at V and 4 bases at J, with 12 bases between the two ends. This CDR3 spans 13 amino acids. In DNA, the CDR3 is TGTGCCAGCAGCCTAGACCCAGCGTACGAGCAGTACTTC. It encodes CASSLDPAYEQYF.

This clonotype has a handful of counts. This rearrangement joins TRBV9 to TRBJ1-1; D uncertain. The V end was cut by 2 bases, the J end by 4 bases, with 15 bases between. The CDR3 is 15 amino acids. The V gene's germline CDR1 is SGDLS and CDR2 YYNGEE. The CDR3 loop reads CASSVGGPTGTEAFF. In DNA form, the CDR3 reads TGTGCCAGCAGCGTTGGCGGCCCTACGGGCACTGAAGCTTTCTTT.

At least ten counts were recorded for this clonotype. This chain joins TRBV20-1 and TRBJ1-1; 9 nucleotides line up with TRBD1. J lost 4 bases, V lost 2 bases, and 2 bases had no gene match. CDR1 and CDR2 from the germline V gene are DFQATT and SNEGSKA (reference sequence). The CDR3 is made up of 13 amino acids. CDR3 coding DNA: TGCAGTGCTAGATGGGACAGGGCCACTGAAGCTTTCTTT. It yields the protein CSARWDRATEAFF.

This clonotype was found many times. The gene calls are TRBV5-5 and TRBJ2-5; TRBD1 matches at 7 bases. Trimming removed 4 bases from V and 3 bases from J; junction bases left unmatched: 6. The CDR3 totals 14 residues. Germline CDR1 is SGHKS and CDR2 is YYEKEE (reference sequence). In DNA form, the CDR3 reads TGTGCCAGCAGCGTGGGACAGTGGGAAGAGACCCAGTACTTC. It specifies CASSVGQWEETQYF.

The rearrangement joins TRBV28 to TRBJ1-6; no clear D. Per germline, CDR1 MDHEN and CDR2 SYDVKM. The CDR3 is made up of 14 amino acids. V lost 2 bases and J lost 7, with 9 bases in between. The CDR3 is CASSLPVWNSPLHF. In nucleotides, the CDR3 is TGTGCCAGCAGTTTACCAGTGTGGAATTCACCCCTCCACTTT.

This clonotype was recorded at least ten times. The rearrangement uses TRBV5-1 and TRBJ2-7; D call uncertain. Per germline, CDR1 SGHRS and CDR2 YFSETQ. This CDR3 has 12 amino acids. The V gene lost 4 bases and the J gene lost 7 bases, with 12 bases spanning the gap. The DNA of the CDR3 is TGCGCCAGCAGCCCCACATTTCGAGAGCAGTACGTC. Translation: CASSPTFREQYV.

This clonotype was counted between two and nine times. This chain joins TRBV12-3 or TRBV12-4 and TRBJ2-5, with D perhaps TRBD2 (6 bases). Deletions cut 6 bases from V and 4 bases from J, with 12 bases between. The CDR3 is 13 amino acids. In DNA, the CDR3 is TGTGCCAGCAGAAAGGGACTTCGAGAGACCCAGTACTTC. It codes for CASRKGLRETQYF.

This clonotype was seen only a few times. CDR3 sequence reads: CASRGDRGRGTEAFF. CDR3 nucleotides: TGTGCCAGCAGGGGGGACAGGGGGCGCGGCACTGAAGCTTTCTTT. V and J are TRBV7-9 and TRBJ1-1; 12 bases are shared with TRBD1. CDR3 length: 15 residues. Germline lookup yields CDR1 SEHNR and CDR2 FQNEAQ (reference sequence). After removal of 6 bases from V and 4 bases from J, the junction contained 6 bases not matched to a gene.

Many counts were recorded for this clonotype. Its ends do not fully match the called genes, so a read error is possible. The V and J genes are TRBV12-3 or TRBV12-4 and TRBJ1-5; D gene ambiguous. CDR3 length equals 13 residues. The DNA of the CDR3 is TGTGCCAGCAGCTTAGGGCAGAATCAGCCCCAGCATTTT. This sequence encodes CASSLGQNQPQHF.

This clonotype came up a few times. The V call is TRBV6-1, the J call TRBJ2-5; the match to TRBD1 covers 7 bases. CDR1 and CDR2 from the germline V gene are MNHNS and SASEGT. V lost 4 bases to trimming and J lost 2 bases; unmatched junction nucleotides: 1. CDR3 length equals 13 residues. As DNA, the CDR3 is TGTGCCAGCAGTGTGGACAGGCAAGAGACCCAGTACTTC. Translation: CASSVDRQETQYF.

This clonotype was seen repeatedly, ten times or more. This chain uses TRBV20-1 with TRBJ2-3; D gene uncertain. This CDR3 is built from 12 residues. Germline-derived CDR1 and CDR2 are DFQATT and SNEGSKA (reference sequence). V lost 3 bases, J lost 3 bases, and 7 bases lay in between. The CDR3 DNA is TGCAGTGCTAGTCTTCCGACAGATACGCAGTATTTT. This sequence encodes CSASLPTDTQYF.

This clonotype was seen at least ten times. V and J are TRBV29-1 and TRBJ2-7, with D perhaps being TRBD1 or TRBD2 (6 bases each). Germline CDR1 SQVTM, CDR2 ANQGSEA. V lost 6 bases, J lost 3 bases, and 27 bases lay in between. CDR3 size: 17 residues. The CDR3 coding sequence is TGCAGCGTCCCGGCCGGGGGCTCCGGCCTAGAAGACTACGAGCAGTACTTC. It translates to CSVPAGGSGLEDYEQYF.

Turning to this clonotype: A read error may be the cause here, since a much bigger clone is one base away. CDR3 in amino acids: CSAREASENSNQPQHF. DNA of the CDR3: TGCAGTGCTAGAGAAGCGTCAGAGAACTCCAATCAGCCCCAGCATTTT. The chain uses TRBV20-1 and TRBJ1-5; D remains ambiguous. Trimming stripped 0 bases from V and 3 bases from J, with 15 bases between. The CDR3 length is 16 residues. Germline V CDR1 and CDR2: DFQATT, SNEGSKA (reference sequence).

This clonotype has a handful of counts. V and J are TRBV7-9 and TRBJ1-6; D possibly corresponds to TRBD1 (5 bases). Germline CDR1 reads SEHNR; CDR2 reads FQNEAQ (reference sequence). This CDR3 is built from 13 residues. V lost 8 bases and J 5 bases, leaving 10 bases between the germline ends. The CDR3 is CASGAYDNSPLHF. Written as DNA, the CDR3 is TGTGCCAGCGGGGCGTACGATAATTCACCCCTCCACTTT. Looking up the rest from reference TRBV7-9 and TRBJ1-6 gives the full variable domain: DTGVSQNPRHKITKRGQNVTFRCDPISEHNRLYWYRQTLGQGPEFLTYFQNEAQLEKSRLLSDRFSAERPKGSFSTLEIQRTEQGDSAMYLCASGAYDNSPLHFGNGTRLTVT.

This clonotype was seen ten or more times. The genes are TRBV5-6 and TRBJ1-1; D might be TRBD1 (5 bases). The germline gives CDR1 SGHDT, CDR2 YYEEEE. This CDR3 has 13 amino acids. The V end was cut by 3 bases, the J end by 4 bases, with 10 bases between. CDR3 sequence reads: CASSSAGFTEAFF. CDR3 bases: TGTGCCAGCAGCTCTGCAGGGTTCACTGAAGCTTTCTTT.

Ten or more counts support this clonotype. This chain links TRBV20-1 with TRBJ1-2; TRBD1 aligns across 9 bases. Germline CDR1 and CDR2: DFQATT and SNEGSKA (reference sequence). Germline trimming cut 4 bases from V and 6 bases from J; bases unmatched to any gene: 9. The CDR3 runs 14 residues. This CDR3 reads CSATINRGQDGYTF. The CDR3 DNA reads TGCAGTGCTACCATCAACAGGGGGCAGGATGGCTACACCTTC.

There are many counts of this clonotype. CDR3 amino acids: CSVGQSDTQYF. Here the CDR3 DNA reads TGCAGCGTAGGACAATCAGATACGCAGTATTTT. The rearrangement uses TRBV29-1 and TRBJ2-3; D perhaps matches TRBD1 (5 bases). This CDR3 is 11 amino acids long. The germline CDR1 and CDR2 sequences are SQVTM and ANQGSEA. Trimming removed 6 bases from V and 4 bases from J, with 8 bases in between.

This clonotype was seen more than once but under ten times. V usage is TRBV24-1 and J usage is TRBJ2-1; 10 nucleotides align to TRBD1. Germline assignment: CDR1 KGHDR and CDR2 SFDVKD. J gave up 6 bases and V 5 bases, and 6 bases lay outside the gene matches. The CDR3 is 15 amino acids. CDR3 amino acids: CATSVQGQGRNEQFF. CDR3 in DNA: TGTGCCACCAGTGTCCAGGGACAGGGGCGCAATGAGCAGTTCTTC.

This clonotype has just a few counts. The chain is built from TRBV5-6 and TRBJ1-3; tentatively, D is TRBD1 (6 bases). Trimming removed 2 bases at V and 0 bases at J, with 12 bases between. Germline lookup yields CDR1 SGHDT and CDR2 YYEEEE. The length of the CDR3 is 16 residues. The CDR3: CASSFGQLNSGNTIYF. The CDR3 region has the DNA TGTGCCAGCAGCTTCGGACAGCTAAACTCTGGAAACACCATATATTTT. The complete variable domain, with remaining parts taken from reference TRBV5-6 and TRBJ1-3, reads DAGVTQSPTHLIKTRGQQVTLRCSPKSGHDTVSWYQQALGQGPQFIFQYYEEEERQRGNFPDRFSGHQFPNYSSELNVNALLLGDSALYLCASSFGQLNSGNTIYFGEGSWLTVV.

This clonotype was recorded a few times. V and J are TRBV3-1 and TRBJ2-7; 8 nucleotides agree with TRBD1. The trim removed 1 base at V and 5 bases at J, leaving 7 bases unmatched. This CDR3 is built from 15 residues. The germline gives CDR1 LGHDT, CDR2 YNNKEL (reference sequence). The CDR3 spells CASSQVAGGKNEQYF. The CDR3, as DNA: TGTGCCAGCAGCCAAGTTGCAGGGGGCAAAAACGAGCAGTACTTC.

This clonotype was picked up many times. The chain links TRBV5-1 to TRBJ1-4; D gene unclear. Germline V lookup: CDR1 SGHRS, CDR2 YFSETQ. Deletions cut 2 bases from V and 2 bases from J, with 7 bases between. The CDR3 is 14 amino acids. CDR3 coding DNA: TGCGCCAGCAGCTTAGGGTCTACTAATGAAAAACTGTTTTTT. Its translation is CASSLGSTNEKLFF.

At least ten counts were recorded for this clonotype. CDR3 coding DNA: TGCAGCGTAAGGACAGGGGAATATGGCTACACCTTC. It translates to CSVRTGEYGYTF. This chain links TRBV29-1 with TRBJ1-2; 9 nucleotides align to TRBD1. Germline assignment: CDR1 SQVTM and CDR2 ANQGSEA. The V gene end was trimmed by 6 bases and the J gene end by 5 bases; junction bases not matched to a gene: 4. The CDR3 is 12 amino acids.

This clonotype was found a few times. The V and J genes are TRBV20-1 and TRBJ1-2, with 9 bases fitting TRBD1. The CDR3 is 15 residues long. Unmatched junction bases numbered 9, after V lost 3 bases and J lost 4 bases. Germline V lookup: CDR1 DFQATT, CDR2 SNEGSKA (reference sequence). CDR3 in amino acids: CSASFGTGTRYGYTF. The DNA of the CDR3 is TGCAGTGCTAGTTTCGGGACAGGGACTCGCTATGGCTACACCTTC.

This clonotype has just a few counts. The chain carries TRBV9 and TRBJ1-4, with TRBD1 matching over 7 bases. The germline V gene has CDR1 SGDLS and CDR2 YYNGEE. J was trimmed by 1 base and V by 3 bases; bases with no gene match: 3. This CDR3 contains 15 residues. DNA of the CDR3: TGTGCCAGCAGCGGATACAGGGGAACTAATGAAAAACTGTTTTTT. Translated, it gives CASSGYRGTNEKLFF.

This clonotype showed up many times. The chain uses TRBV20-1 and TRBJ1-6; 8 bases fit TRBD1. Germline assignment: CDR1 DFQATT and CDR2 SNEGSKA (reference sequence). The CDR3 spans 15 residues. Trimming took 5 bases from V and 5 from J; bases not matched to a gene: 8. CDR3 nucleotides: TGCAGTGCTCCACGAGGACAGGGCCATAATTCACCCCTCCACTTT. Protein: CSAPRGQGHNSPLHF.